This TCR beta chain was sequenced for a study of OX40 agonist ivuxolimab in advanced cancers. On the study more broadly: Three patients, one with hepatocellular carcinoma and two with cutaneous melanoma, achieved partial responses.

Sequenced by immunoSEQ multiplex PCR; TCRdb stores in-frame clones only, minus some. The sample includes about 58,000 clones, 80% to 90% seen only once; the top ten take about 12%. The CDR3 spans 12 residues. Trimming removed 3 bases from V and 5 bases from J, with 11 bases in between. Germline CDR1 and CDR2: GTSNPN and SVGIG (reference sequence). Study conclusions and caveats: It was not determined which antigens were specifically recognized by the peripheral T cells that had undergone clonal expansion. Low normalized clonal expansion also occurred in some nonresponding patients. Circulating CD4+ and CD8+ T cells showed clonal expansion by week 6 at 0.1 to 3.0 mg/kg.

A single count supports this clone. Its antigen is as yet unknown. This chain joins TRBV30 and TRBJ2-7; D is possibly TRBD1 (5 bases). The specimen was CD4+ or CD8+ T cells sorted from blood, collected in a trial of the OX40 agonist ivuxolimab. This TCR was recovered from an adult with an advanced solid tumor such as melanoma, head and neck, liver or kidney cancer. The CDR3 sequence: CAWRQGRHEQYF. For the CDR3, the DNA is TGTGCCTGGAGGCAGGGAAGGCACGAGCAGTACTTC.